This T cell receptor (beta chain) is from a study of identical twins. TCRdb fed the 5' RACE reads into MiXCR, producing one record per CDR3 protein. The sample carries around 680,000 distinct CDR3 sequences, around 8.6% recorded once. The CDR3 spans 12 residues. V lost 4 bases and J lost 9, with 12 bases in between. CDR1 and CDR2 from the germline V gene are MDHEN and SYDVKM. General study results and limits: Invariant cells of the MAIT and iNKT types might have partly distorted the zero-insertion analyses.

About this clonotype itself: Its antigen is as yet unknown.

This sample also appeared in a second study, on yellow fever vaccine responses in identical twins.

This TCR came from a woman between 18 and 29 years old in good health. Sequencing was carried out using PBMCs. This sequence joins TRBV28 and TRBJ1-1; D remains unclear. CDR3 nucleotides: TGTGCCAGCAGTTCTCAAACCCCCAAAGCTTTCTTT. Translating gives CASSSQTPKAFF.